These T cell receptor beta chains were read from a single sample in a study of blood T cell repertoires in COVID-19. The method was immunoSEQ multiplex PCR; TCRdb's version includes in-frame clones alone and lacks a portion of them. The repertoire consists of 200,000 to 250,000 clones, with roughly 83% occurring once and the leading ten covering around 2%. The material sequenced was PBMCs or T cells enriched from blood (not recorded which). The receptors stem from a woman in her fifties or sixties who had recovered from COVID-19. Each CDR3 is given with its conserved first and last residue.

CSARDERTQYF	TRBV20-1	TRBJ2-3
CASSPPGGEIHTDTQYF	TRBV7-8	TRBJ2-3
CASSSRQGAEQYF	TRBV9	TRBJ2-7
CSVEPLFRVGLDEKLFF	TRBV29-1	TRBJ1-4
CASRPGLAGTDTQYF	TRBV2	TRBJ2-3
CASSLGGTLNIQYF	TRBV28	TRBJ2-4
CASSVGGTRHTDTQYF	TRBV9	TRBJ2-3
CASSDSRGGDTQYF	TRBV11-1	TRBJ2-3
CASSDGGADTQYF	TRBV9	TRBJ2-3
CASSQETGGNSPLHF	TRBV4-3	TRBJ1-6
CATSDRGDTIYF	TRBV24-1	TRBJ1-3
CASSIGGNTEAFF	TRBV27	TRBJ1-1
CASSGPYGNTIYF	TRBV14	TRBJ1-3
CASSPNRGTLANYGYTF	TRBV9	TRBJ1-2
CASSAGTGEYGYTF	TRBV6-4	TRBJ1-2
CASKISGNQPQHF	TRBV4-3	TRBJ1-5
CASSPTYNEQFF	TRBV27	TRBJ2-1
CASSPTLTSGGAVDTQYF	TRBV11-2	TRBJ2-3
CASTGTGGQGNTEAFF	TRBV27	TRBJ1-1
CASSLEILGQFDYEQYF	TRBV11-3	TRBJ2-7
CASTAPGTGRGYTF	TRBV2	TRBJ1-2
CALGGSGTEAFF	TRBV7-9	TRBJ1-1
CASTAAARKPQHF	TRBV6-5	TRBJ1-5
CASSIEGNNPYEQYF	TRBV19	TRBJ2-7
CASSPQRGSGELFF	TRBV6-5	TRBJ2-2
CASSSLLAGAYEQYF	TRBV5-5	TRBJ2-7
CASSWTGYSNQPQHF	TRBV7-2	TRBJ1-5
CASSSPPGTGDTDTQYF	TRBV7-2	TRBJ2-3
CASLAQGINQPQHF	TRBV2	TRBJ1-5
CASSLGGETEAFF	TRBV5-1	TRBJ1-1
CASSLTGSGTEAFF	TRBV6-5	TRBJ1-1
CASAGSYELYEQYF	TRBV13	TRBJ2-7